A selection of T cell receptor beta chains follows, all from one sample in a study of chemoradiotherapy in HPV16-positive cancers. Profiling relied on immunoSEQ multiplex PCR, and the TCRdb table lists in-frame clones only, not all of them. Here the sample spans around 2,000 clones, approximately 84% being singletons. Sequenced here: tumor tissue, sampled from a patient who underwent chemoradiotherapy. Every receptor here comes from a human donor with HPV-associated anogenital cancer. Each CDR3 is given with its conserved first and last residue. A D gene is named only where the DNA matches it firmly.

cdr3_aa: CASTLGLVSTNEQFF
v_call: TRBV6-1
d_call: NA

cdr3_aa: CASSGRGKVGQPQHF
v_call: TRBV6-1
d_call: NA

cdr3_aa: CASSMIMDQPQHF
v_call: TRBV19
d_call: NA

cdr3_aa: CASRVGTGMSYEQYF
v_call: TRBV6-1
d_call: TRBD1

cdr3_aa: CASSIEWTSGTDTQYF
v_call: TRBV19
d_call: TRBD2

cdr3_aa: CASSYSTVYGYTF
v_call: TRBV6-6
d_call: NA

cdr3_aa: CASSLQTSSIRTDTQYF
v_call: TRBV14
d_call: TRBD2

cdr3_aa: CASSGTGNQPQHF
v_call: TRBV19
d_call: TRBD1

cdr3_aa: CASSYVAGGRNEQFF
v_call: TRBV6-5
d_call: TRBD2

cdr3_aa: CASSQVDREEEGYTF
v_call: TRBV4-2
d_call: TRBD1

cdr3_aa: CASSHSGFYEQYF
v_call: TRBV7-9
d_call: NA

cdr3_aa: CASSPGQDYGYTF
v_call: TRBV11-2
d_call: TRBD1

cdr3_aa: CASSPQFGYGYTF
v_call: TRBV18
d_call: NA

cdr3_aa: CAIRGQGSSYNSPLHF
v_call: TRBV10-3
d_call: TRBD1

cdr3_aa: CASSQRAGAYGYTF
v_call: TRBV2
d_call: NA

cdr3_aa: CASSQDLTGPLGYTF
v_call: TRBV4-2
d_call: NA